These T cell receptor beta chains were read from a single sample in a study of cytomegalovirus exposure and HLA in healthy donors. TCRdb keeps only in-frame clones here, not all; method: immunoSEQ multiplex PCR. This sample lists fewer than 70,000 clones; its ten largest clones have around 5%. Sequenced material: PBMCs. These receptors were obtained from a man aged 25 to 40 in good health and CMV-seropositive. Both conserved end residues are part of each CDR3. D genes are given only for firm matches.

>TRBV6-4|14|-|TRBJ1-2
CASRTTDRLSGYTF
>TRBV5-5|12|TRBD1|TRBJ2-7
CASRSTGVEQYF
>TRBV21-1|15|-|TRBJ2-7
CASSNRGNVAYEQYF
>TRBV6-6|15|TRBD2|TRBJ2-7
CASSWSSGGADEQYF
>TRBV10-3|16|-|TRBJ1-3
CAISESAGFSGNTIYF
>TRBV9|14|TRBD2|TRBJ2-7
CASSSGDWGYEQYF
>TRBV7-3|12|-|TRBJ1-2
CASSTEEEGYTF
>TRBV5-1|15|-|TRBJ2-7
CASSYTGGLSYEQYF
>TRBV7-9|17|-|TRBJ2-1
CASSLRQAGSSYNEQFF
>TRBV4-1|13|-|TRBJ2-7
CASSQDVRYEQYF
>TRBV6-1|15|-|TRBJ2-1
CASAGPFDGYNEQFF
>TRBV4-1|16|TRBD2|TRBJ2-3
CASSQGSLAGGDTQYF
>TRBV19|14|-|TRBJ1-3
CASSSPGERNTIYF
>TRBV4-2|17|-|TRBJ1-5
CASSQEEQAPSNQPQHF
>TRBV7-9|15|-|TRBJ1-2
CASSLKSMGRGGYTF
>TRBV23-1|12|-|TRBJ2-7
CASSQSRRGLYF
>TRBV20-1|11|-|TRBJ2-7
CSARDSYEQYF
>TRBV10-3|14|TRBD1|TRBJ1-2
CAISESTGTYGYTF
>TRBV6-5|14|-|TRBJ1-2
CASRHREWDYGYTF
>TRBV9|12|TRBD1|TRBJ1-1
CASSVEGAPAFF
>TRBV29-1|14|-|TRBJ2-7
CSVEGGQGYGEQYF
>TRBV11-3|18|-|TRBJ2-3
CASSDRGPRERGTDTQYF
>TRBV27|15|-|TRBJ2-1
CASSLGASSYNEQFF
>TRBV30|14|TRBD1|TRBJ1-6
CAWKPGQYNSPLHF
>TRBV18|13|-|TRBJ2-5
CASSRDFQETQYF
>TRBV11-2|14|-|TRBJ2-3
CASSLFQRIDTQYF
>TRBV9|13|TRBD2|TRBJ2-1
CASSRAGAWEQFF
>TRBV7-6|18|TRBD2|TRBJ2-2
CASSLASAGGGDTGELFF
>TRBV11-3|18|TRBD2|TRBJ2-1
CASSPWASGRGSYNEQFF
>TRBV13|13|TRBD1|TRBJ2-7
CASSFRGTYEQYF
>TRBV9|15|TRBD1|TRBJ2-3
CASSQGTGGIDTQYF
>TRBV19|16|TRBD1|TRBJ2-2
CASNPYQGAGTGELFF
>TRBV6-1|13|-|TRBJ1-5
CASSGDSNQPQHF